This T cell receptor (beta chain) is drawn from a study of CD8 T cells in ankylosing spondylitis (dated by TCRdb to about 2017). For the study in its entirety: The study profiled T cell receptor beta repertoires in healthy donors and ankylosing spondylitis patients to find disease-linked TCR variants. The whole study cohort included over a hundred healthy donors and around 24 ankylosing spondylitis patients. Peripheral blood was sampled, and synovial fluid was additionally collected from ankylosing spondylitis patients. Summary of the overall study and its limitations: Some motif variants were previously reported in synovial fluid and blood of reactive arthritis patients, suggesting common disease-initiation mechanisms. The disease-linked clones had a CD8+ phenotype and were found at relatively low frequencies in peripheral blood. Significant enrichment of the disease-linked clones was reported in matched synovial fluid samples from ankylosing spondylitis patients. A TCR beta motif of about eight highly homologous amino acid variants appeared characteristic of blood from ankylosing spondylitis patients.

With respect to this clonotype: The target of this receptor is not known. Base quality data are lacking; no much larger clone is found one base away.

Sequencing took place on an Illumina MiSeq. Quantitative 5'-RACE with molecular barcodes was used to prepare TCR beta libraries. The study's own analysis went as follows. A new computational method based on a probabilistic model of VDJ rearrangement was used to identify disease-linked TCR variants. TCRdb trimmed public reads at Q25 via fastp, called clones via MiXCR and kept in-frame beta chains. Records with the same CDR3 protein are collapsed into one entry carrying the most frequent genes and DNA. The V and J calls follow TCRdb's processing rather than the paper's. The table for this sample lists more than 25,000 distinct CDR3 sequences; 14% of them were counted only once. The biggest ten clones account for 35% to 45% of the sample. The sequence derives from a male donor with ankylosing spondylitis or in good health (not recorded which). Sample: blood.

The CDR3 region reads CASSPGTLPYEQYF. The DNA sequence follows: TGTGCCAGCAGTCCCGGGACACTTCCCTACGAGCAGTACTTC. The chain is encoded by TRBV12-3 or TRBV12-4 joined to TRBJ2-7, and TRBD1 may be the D gene, going by 6 matching bases. Reading from cysteine to phenylalanine, the CDR3 counts 14 amino acids. Of all the DNA, just the CDR3 is kept, 42 bases in frame from base 1. V drops 5 bases and J drops 2 bases, leaving 13 bases in between.